This TCR beta chain derives from a study of tumor and adjacent non-tumor tissue in lung cancer. Study context: The patients, 10 or so men and several women, were about 31 to 80 with stage I to III disease. Findings and limits, study-wide: Significantly higher TCR diversity was found in tumor than normal lung.

Three rounds of nested PCR, following a modified ARM-PCR protocol, produced the TCRbeta library. TCRdb fed the multiplex PCR reads into MiXCR, producing one record per CDR3 protein. The profile covers 100,000 or so distinct CDR3 sequences, with 75% to 85% appearing a single time and about 29% taken by the ten largest. RNA was extracted from bulk tissue without any cell sorting. More than 3 cm separated this lung sample from the edge of the tumor. Between August and November 2014, newly diagnosed, chemotherapy-naive lung cancer patients underwent thoracic surgery in China. About this clonotype itself: As yet, its antigen is unknown.

Input material: distant non-tumor lung tissue. The clonotype comes from a man between 60 and 75 years old with small cell lung cancer.

The CDR3 here is CAISGTRDYEQYF. CDR3 bases: TGTGCCATCAGTGGTACCAGGGACTACGAGCAGTACTTC. The chain joins TRBV10-3 to TRBJ2-7; a possible D gene is TRBD1 (5 bases). The germline V gene encodes CDR1 ENHRY and CDR2 SYGVKD. This CDR3 region has 13 residues. Trimming left V 4 bases short and J 3 bases short, with 10 bases between.